The 5 T cell receptor beta chains given below trace back to one sample, sequenced in a study of cytomegalovirus exposure and HLA in healthy donors. Sequencing used immunoSEQ multiplex PCR; TCRdb keeps in-frame clones, though not all of them. The table includes more than 100,000 clones, about 88% detected once. Specimen: PBMCs. These receptors were collected from a man younger than 40 in good health and CMV-seronegative.

The chain couples TRBV2 to TRBJ1-5, with no clear D. Trimming removed 3 bases at V and 3 bases at J, with 9 bases between. This CDR3 is built from 14 residues. Germline V gene lookup returns CDR1 SNHLY and CDR2 FYNNEI. The CDR3 region is CASSDRGLNQPQHF. DNA of the CDR3: TGTGCCAGCAGTGACCGAGGCCTCAATCAGCCCCAGCATTTT.

The chain uses TRBV5-1 and TRBJ2-7; 7 bases agree with TRBD1. Per germline, CDR1 SGHRS and CDR2 YFSETQ. J gave up 2 bases and V 3 bases, and 2 bases lay outside the gene matches. This CDR3 contains 13 residues. The CDR3, as DNA: TGCGCCAGCAGCTCCGGGACAGCCTACGAGCAGTACTTC. Translating it yields CASSSGTAYEQYF.

The chain combines TRBV6-4 with TRBJ2-3, with 7 bases fitting TRBD1. The CDR3 sequence is 14 residues long. The V gene's germline CDR1 is MRHNA and CDR2 SNTAGT. The V segment lost 3 bases and the J segment 2 bases; nucleotides outside the gene matches: 2. CDR3 coding DNA: TGTGCCAGCAGTGAAGGGGGCACCACAGATACGCAGTATTTT. Translation: CASSEGGTTDTQYF.

The rearrangement uses TRBV5-1 and TRBJ2-7; tentative D call: TRBD2 (5 bases). The CDR3 runs to 14 residues. The V and J ends lost 4 bases and 0 bases respectively, with 11 bases between them. Germline V gene data show CDR1 as SGHRS and CDR2 as YFSETQ. The CDR3 sequence: CASSGGRDSYEQYF. In DNA form, the CDR3 reads TGCGCCAGCAGCGGAGGACGAGACTCCTACGAGCAGTACTTC.

The chain has TRBV7-2 and TRBJ1-2; D is possibly TRBD1 (5 bases). Germline V gene data show CDR1 as SGHTA and CDR2 as FQGNSA. There are 13 residues in the CDR3. The germline V and J ends were trimmed by 5 bases and 6 bases, with 13 bases remaining between them. The CDR3 DNA sequence: TGTGCCAGCAGCCTACCGGGGGGGAATGGCTACACCTTC. Translating gives CASSLPGGNGYTF. Using reference TRBV7-2 and TRBJ1-2 for the parts outside the CDR3, the full variable domain is GAGVSQSPSNKVTEKGKDVELRCDPISGHTALYWYRQSLGQGLEFLIYFQGNSAPDKSGLPSDRFSAERTGGSVSTLTIQRTQQEDSAVYLCASSLPGGNGYTFGSGTRLTVV.